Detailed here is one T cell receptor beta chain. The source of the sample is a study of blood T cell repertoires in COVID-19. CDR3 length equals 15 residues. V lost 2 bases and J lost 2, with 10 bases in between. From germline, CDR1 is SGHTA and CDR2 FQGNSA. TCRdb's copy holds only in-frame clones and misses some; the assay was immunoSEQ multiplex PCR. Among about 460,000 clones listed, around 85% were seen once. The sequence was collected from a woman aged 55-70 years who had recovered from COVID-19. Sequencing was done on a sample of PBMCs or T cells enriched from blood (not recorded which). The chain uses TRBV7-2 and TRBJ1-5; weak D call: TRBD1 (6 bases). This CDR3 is CASSLSGGGNQPQHF. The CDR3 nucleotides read TGTGCCAGCAGCTTATCGGGGGGCGGCAATCAGCCCCAGCATTTT.